The 19 T cell receptor beta chains reported below all come from one sample, sequenced in a study of shared clonotypes between healthy human individuals. TCRdb keeps only in-frame clones here, not all; method: immunoSEQ multiplex PCR. The sample comprises about 1.1 million clones, 70% to 80% of which are singletons, and about 0.89% rests with the top ten. What was sequenced was memory CD4+ T cells from PBMCs. Subset noted: CD45RA-negative fraction. These TCRs come from a man aged 18 to 35 in good health. Some clones in this sample may be carry-over from other donors' samples.

The J gene is TRBJ2-3, the V gene TRBV5-1; 8 nucleotides align to TRBD2. V shed 4 bases and J 1 base; nucleotides not matched to a gene: 5. Germline values: CDR1 SGHRS, CDR2 YFSETQ. This CDR3 is built from 15 residues. Here the CDR3 DNA reads TGCGCCAGCAGCGTTAGCGGGATTGGCACAGATACGCAGTATTTT. Encoded protein: CASSVSGIGTDTQYF.

The rearrangement joins TRBV5-5 to TRBJ1-2; D remains unclear. Germline V gene sequence: CDR1 SGHKS, CDR2 YYEKEE (reference sequence). CDR3 length equals 14 residues. Trimming shortened V by 2 bases and J by 2 bases, and 10 bases separated the two germline ends. As DNA, the CDR3 is TGTGCCAGCAGCTTAGAGGGAACCAACTATGGCTACACCTTC. Encoded protein: CASSLEGTNYGYTF.

The chain joins TRBV7-8 to TRBJ1-1; D is ambiguous. Germline V gene sequence: CDR1 SGHVS, CDR2 FQNEAQ. This CDR3 spans 14 amino acids. V was trimmed by 3 bases and J by 0 bases, leaving 8 bases between them. The CDR3 DNA is TGTGCCAGCAGCTTGGCAGGTTTGAACACTGAAGCTTTCTTT. Translation gives CASSLAGLNTEAFF.

The V and J genes are TRBV28 and TRBJ1-2; no clear D gene. CDR1 MDHEN and CDR2 SYDVKM come from the germline V gene. V shed 5 bases and J shed 14 bases, with 18 bases lying between them. The CDR3 totals 12 residues. CDR3 sequence reads: CASSVVSTVGTF. The CDR3, as DNA: TGTGCCAGCAGTGTGGTCTCCACCGTGGGTACCTTC.

Regarding this clone: One base away lies a much larger clone, so this may be a sequencing read error. The rearrangement links TRBV10-2 to TRBJ1-1; D unclear. This CDR3 is 13 amino acids long. Germline loops: CDR1 WSHSY, CDR2 SAAADI. The CDR3 bases are TGCGCCAGCAGTGAGTTTACGTACACTGAAGCTCTCTTT. Amino acids: CASSEFTYTEALF.

Note on this clone: Sequence at one end of the junction differs from germline and may be a read error. The J gene is TRBJ2-1, the V gene TRBV6-1; 9 nucleotides align to TRBD1. CDR1 and CDR2 from the germline V gene are MNHNS and SASEGT. The CDR3 totals 14 residues. The CDR3 here is CASREGQGHNEQFF. The CDR3 coding sequence is TGTGCCAGCAGGGAAGGACAGGGGCACAATGAGCAGTTCTTC.

This clone has more than one count but fewer than ten. V usage is TRBV20-1 and J usage is TRBJ2-5; the D is unclear. The V end lost 7 bases, the J end lost 5 bases, and 11 bases lay between the germline ends. Germline V gene sequence: CDR1 DFQATT, CDR2 SNEGSKA (reference sequence). The length of the CDR3 is 11 residues. The CDR3 DNA follows: TGCAGTGTATCGGATAGGGAGACCCAGTACTTC. Protein product: CSVSDRETQYF.

The gene calls are TRBV5-1 and TRBJ2-1, with D possibly being TRBD2 (5 bases). Germline V gene lookup returns CDR1 SGHRS and CDR2 YFSETQ. V was cut by 4 bases and J by 6 bases, with 20 bases left in between. CDR3 length equals 16 residues. The CDR3 DNA reads TGCGCCAGCAGCGTGAACCTAGCTTTTGGGGTCAATGAGCAGTTCTTC. Encoded protein: CASSVNLAFGVNEQFF.

The CDR3 DNA follows: TGTGCCAGCAGTTTCTTCTCCGAGCAGTTCTTC. It encodes CASSFFSEQFF. The chain combines TRBV28 with TRBJ2-1; no definite D call. The CDR3 loop spans 11 amino acids. CDR1 MDHEN and CDR2 SYDVKM come from the germline V gene. Trimming left V 3 bases short and J 10 bases short, with 7 bases between.

There are many counts of this clone. The rearrangement joins TRBV19 to TRBJ2-5; D may be TRBD2 (6 bases). The CDR3 runs to 14 residues. CDR1 LNHDA and CDR2 SQIVND come from the germline V gene (reference sequence). V was clipped by 5 bases and J by 5 bases, with 15 bases between them. Here the CDR3 DNA reads TGTGCCAGTAGTCCTGGGGGACTTCTTGAGACCCAGTACTTC. It specifies CASSPGGLLETQYF.

The V gene is TRBV21-1, the J gene TRBJ1-5. TRBV21-1 is a listed pseudogene. The CDR3 covers 15 residues. The CDR3, as DNA: TGTGCCAGCAGCAAGGGGCGGGGGGGCAATCAGCCCCAGCATTTT. Protein sequence: CASSKGRGGNQPQHF.

Comments on this clone: This CDR3 is also generated by other DNA sequences in the sample. The J gene is TRBJ2-2, the V gene TRBV11-3; D ambiguous. V was trimmed by 1 base and J by 0 bases, leaving 3 bases between them. CDR1 is SGHNT, CDR2 YENEEA, per germline. The CDR3 is 14 amino acids. The CDR3 DNA follows: TGTGCCAGCAGCTTAGGGCCGAACACCGGGGAGCTGTTTTTT. This sequence encodes CASSLGPNTGELFF.

The chain links TRBV19 to TRBJ2-2, with D perhaps TRBD1 (6 bases). The V gene's germline CDR1 is LNHDA and CDR2 SQIVND (reference sequence). This CDR3 has 15 residues. The germline V and J ends were trimmed by 2 bases and 2 bases, with 9 bases remaining between them. The CDR3 DNA reads TGTGCCAGTAGTATACAGGGGCTCAACACCGGGGAGCTGTTTTTT. Translation gives CASSIQGLNTGELFF.

This clone was counted a few times. V and J are TRBV29-1 and TRBJ1-4; 11 nucleotides align to TRBD1. Germline CDR1 and CDR2: SQVTM and ANQGSEA. CDR3 length: 15 amino acids. V shed 4 bases and J 8 bases; nucleotides not matched to a gene: 9. This chain's CDR3 is CSVAGTGGFEEKLFF. The CDR3 DNA reads as TGCAGCGTTGCGGGGACAGGGGGGTTTGAGGAAAAACTGTTTTTT. The variable domain in full, completed from reference TRBV29-1 and TRBJ1-4, reads SAVISQKPSRDICQRGTSLTIQCQVDSQVTMMFWYRQQPGQSLTLIATANQGSEATYESGFVIDKFPISRPNLTFSTLTVSNMSPEDSSIYLCSVAGTGGFEEKLFFGSGTQLSVL.

The chain recombines TRBV5-1 with TRBJ2-1; no definite D call. In germline, CDR1 is SGHRS, CDR2 YFSETQ. The CDR3 consists of 14 residues. Trimming left V 1 base short and J 6 bases short, with 11 bases between. Written as DNA, the CDR3 is TGCGCCAGCAGCTTGCGGAGCCAAGCCAATGAGCAGTTCTTC. It encodes CASSLRSQANEQFF.

The chain combines TRBV28 with TRBJ1-3; no definite D call. The CDR3 loop spans 16 amino acids. The germline gives CDR1 MDHEN, CDR2 SYDVKM. Trimming left V 6 bases short and J 3 bases short, with 18 bases between. The CDR3 coding sequence is TGTGCCAGCAGCCCCTGGGCCGCGGGCCATGGAAACACCATATATTTT. Translated: CASSPWAAGHGNTIYF.

The chain links TRBV5-4 to TRBJ2-7; 7 nucleotides match TRBD1. V shed 0 bases, J shed 5 bases, and the junction held 5 bases outside the gene matches. Germline V lookup: CDR1 SGHNT, CDR2 YYREEE (reference sequence). The CDR3 extends over 14 amino acids. As DNA, the CDR3 is TGTGCCAGCAGCTTGGCGTCCCAGGGGGACGAGCAGTACTTC. This gives the protein CASSLASQGDEQYF.

As regards this clone: One end of the junction varies from germline; a read error may be responsible. The J gene is TRBJ2-7, the V gene TRBV5-4, with TRBD2 as a possible D gene (5 bases). CDR3 size: 13 residues. Germline V CDR1 and CDR2: SGHNT, YYREEE (reference sequence). In nucleotides, the CDR3 is TGTGCCAGCAGCGTAGGACCAAAAAACCCAGAGGGCTTC. Translated, it gives CASSVGPKNPEGF.

The gene calls are TRBV7-9 and TRBJ1-4; no reliable D call. The CDR3 is 14 residues long. Germline V gives CDR1 SEHNR, CDR2 FQNEAQ (reference sequence). V lost 1 base to trimming and J lost 4 bases, with 7 bases between them. The chain's CDR3 is CASSLEQINEKLFF. The CDR3 coding sequence is TGTGCCAGCAGCTTAGAACAGATTAATGAAAAACTGTTTTTT.